This T cell receptor (beta chain) was recorded in a study of shared clonotypes between healthy human individuals. Study background: Donors had three CD4 naive, three CD4 memory, two CD8 naive and one CD8 memory plate apiece. Study-wide findings and caveats: It was expected that sequencing depth would affect clonotype sharing among donors.

Here immunoSEQ multiplex PCR was the method, and the copy in TCRdb shows in-frame clones only, minus some. The sample lists fewer than 2.5 million clones; 93% were seen once. V dropped 5 bases and J dropped 1 base, with 8 bases sitting between them. Looked up from germline, CDR1 is SGHTA and CDR2 is FQGNSA. The CDR3 loop spans 14 amino acids. The donor cohort consisted entirely of Caucasian adults residing in Nashville, Tennessee. This clone was seen once. Its matching antigen is unknown. This sequence originates from a man younger than 35 in good health. Some clones in this sample may be carry-over from other donors' samples. The genes are TRBV7-2 and TRBJ2-2; D uncertain. Sequenced: naive CD4+ T cells from PBMCs. Subset specified: CD45RA+ positively selected. The DNA of the CDR3 is TGTGCCAGCAGCCCAAACTTGAACACCGGGGAGCTGTTTTTT. This translates into CASSPNLNTGELFF.